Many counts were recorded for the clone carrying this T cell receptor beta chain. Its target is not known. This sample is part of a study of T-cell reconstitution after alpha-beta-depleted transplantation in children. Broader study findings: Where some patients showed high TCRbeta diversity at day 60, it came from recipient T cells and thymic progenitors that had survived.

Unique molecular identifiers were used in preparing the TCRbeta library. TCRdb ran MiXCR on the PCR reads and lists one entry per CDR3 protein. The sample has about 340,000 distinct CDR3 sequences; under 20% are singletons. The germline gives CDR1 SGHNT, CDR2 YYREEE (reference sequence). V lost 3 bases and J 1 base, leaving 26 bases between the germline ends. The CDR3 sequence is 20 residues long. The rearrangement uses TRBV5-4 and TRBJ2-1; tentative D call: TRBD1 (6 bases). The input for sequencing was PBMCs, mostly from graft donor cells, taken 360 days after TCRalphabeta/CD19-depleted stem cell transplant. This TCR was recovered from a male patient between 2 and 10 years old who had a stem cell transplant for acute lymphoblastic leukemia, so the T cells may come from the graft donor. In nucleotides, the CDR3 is TGTGCCAGCAGCTCACAGTTGGACAGTTGGGCCTCCTTTTCCTACAATGAGCAGTTCTTC. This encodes CASSSQLDSWASFSYNEQFF.